This passage covers 15 T cell receptor beta chains from one sample sequenced in a study of cytomegalovirus exposure and HLA in healthy donors listed by TCRdb under 2017. Library preparation was by the immunoSEQ multiplex PCR assay. For the multiplex PCR, a mixture combining 60 forward primers for TCR Vbeta segments and 13 reverse primers for TCR Jbeta segments was used. TCRdb holds this immuneACCESS table with in-frame rearrangements only. Some clones are missing; in checked studies, unresolved V genes explain under half, and the rest has no known cause. The sample table contains around 150,000 clones; only one count was recorded for roughly 80% of them. The ten biggest clones cover about 1.3% of the sample. The sequenced material came from PBMCs. These receptors originate from a male donor in good health and CMV-seronegative.

The chain combines TRBV7-8 with TRBJ1-1; 11 nucleotides align to TRBD1. The CDR3 spans 15 residues. V lost 5 bases to trimming and J lost 2 bases; unmatched junction nucleotides: 4. Germline V gene data show CDR1 as SGHVS and CDR2 as FQNEAQ. The CDR3 region is CASSPDRGQNTEAFF. Written as DNA, the CDR3 is TGTGCCAGCAGCCCGGACAGGGGGCAAAACACTGAAGCTTTCTTT.

V is TRBV27 and J is TRBJ1-4; no clear D gene. The V end was cut by 2 bases, the J end by 3 bases, with 7 bases between. CDR3 size: 14 residues. The germline CDR1 and CDR2 sequences are MNHEY and SMNVEV (reference sequence). CDR3: CASSLTQANEKLFF. The CDR3 DNA is TGTGCCAGCAGTTTAACTCAGGCTAATGAAAAACTGTTTTTT.

The CDR3 spells CASSSTPDSHEQYF. The CDR3, as DNA: TGCGCCAGCAGCTCCACGCCCGACAGCCACGAGCAGTACTTC. The gene calls are TRBV5-1 and TRBJ2-7; TRBD1 might be the D (5 bases). Germline loops: CDR1 SGHRS, CDR2 YFSETQ. The CDR3 spans 14 residues. The V end lost 3 bases, the J end lost 5 bases, and 15 bases lay between the germline ends.

The rearrangement joins TRBV10-3 to TRBJ2-7; 8 bases align to TRBD1. Germline lookup yields CDR1 ENHRY and CDR2 SYGVKD. The J segment lost 0 bases and the V segment lost 3 bases, leaving 4 bases of the junction unmatched. The CDR3 has 15 amino acids. The CDR3 sequence: CAISDPTGVSYEQYF. CDR3 DNA sequence: TGTGCCATCAGTGATCCGACAGGGGTCTCCTACGAGCAGTACTTC.

The chain couples TRBV30 to TRBJ1-5, with 11 positions matching TRBD1. The germline CDR1 and CDR2 sequences are GTSNPN and SVGIG (reference sequence). The ends lost 1 base at V and 7 bases at J; junction bases unmatched: 0. CDR3 length: 13 residues. The DNA of the CDR3 is TGTGCCTGGAGTGGGACAGGGGGCCAGCCCCAGCATTTT. Translation: CAWSGTGGQPQHF. The complete variable domain, with remaining parts taken from reference TRBV30 and TRBJ1-5, reads SQTIHQWPATLVQPVGSPLSLECTVEGTSNPNLYWYRQAAGRGLQLLFYSVGIGQISSEVPQNLSASRPQDRQFILSSKKLLLSDSGFYLCAWSGTGGQPQHFGDGTRLSIL.

This clone has only one observation. The chain recombines TRBV5-1 with TRBJ1-4, with D unclear. Trimming took off 0 bases at V and 8 bases at J, with 14 bases between the two ends. The CDR3 extends over 15 amino acids. CDR1 SGHRS and CDR2 YFSETQ come from the germline V gene. The CDR3 region is CASSLGGEYTEKLFF. DNA of the CDR3: TGCGCCAGCAGCTTGGGGGGAGAGTATACCGAAAAACTGTTTTTT.

This sequence joins TRBV5-1 and TRBJ2-6, with TRBD2 as a possible D gene (5 bases). Trimming cost V 4 bases and J 0 bases, with 11 bases left between them. The germline CDR1 and CDR2 sequences are SGHRS and YFSETQ. The CDR3 loop spans 16 amino acids. CDR3 nucleotide sequence: TGCGCCAGCAGCCCTGGGAGTATCTCTGGGGCCAACGTCCTGACTTTC. Residues: CASSPGSISGANVLTF.

This clone has just one count. The rearrangement links TRBV7-2 to TRBJ2-4, with D maybe TRBD2 (5 bases). Per the germline V gene, CDR1 is SGHTA and CDR2 is FQGNSA. The ends were cut back, 2 bases at V and 5 bases at J, with 7 bases in the middle. CDR3 size: 13 residues. CDR3 DNA sequence: TGTGCCAGCAGCTTACGGGGAGAAAACATTCAGTACTTC. Residues: CASSLRGENIQYF.

V gene TRBV25-1 combines with J gene TRBJ2-1, with D perhaps matching TRBD1 (5 bases). CDR3 length equals 14 residues. The ends were cut back, 5 bases at V and 4 bases at J, with 12 bases in the middle. CDR1 and CDR2 from the germline V gene are MGHDK and SYGVNS. CDR3 in DNA: TGTGCCAGCAGTTACGACAGTCTTTACAATGAGCAGTTCTTC. Protein: CASSYDSLYNEQFF.

The chain is built from TRBV10-3 and TRBJ1-1; D is undetermined. Between the trimmed V and J ends, which lost 3 bases and 5 bases, there was a span of 16 bases. From germline, CDR1 is ENHRY and CDR2 SYGVKD. The CDR3 sequence is 15 residues long. CDR3 coding DNA: TGTGCCATCAGTGAAAACCCCGGGGTGGGTACTGAAGCTTTCTTT. It is translated as CAISENPGVGTEAFF.

The chain employs TRBV6-5 and TRBJ1-1; weak D call: TRBD1 (6 bases). Germline V gene sequence: CDR1 MNHEY, CDR2 SVGAGI. The CDR3 is 13 residues long. V shed 0 bases and J shed 10 bases, with 12 bases lying between them. The CDR3 DNA reads as TGTGCCAGCAGTTACTCCCGGGACAATTCAGCTTTCTTT. Protein sequence: CASSYSRDNSAFF.

A word on this clone: An end of the junction does not agree with germline; a read error may underlie this. The V and J genes are TRBV7-2 and TRBJ2-3, with 7 bases matching TRBD1. The CDR3 consists of 15 residues. The germline CDR1 and CDR2 sequences are SGHTA and FQGNSA. The CDR3 DNA reads TGTGCCAGCAGATTAGGGGGCAGGGCGACAGATACGCAGTATTTT. This codes for CASRLGGRATDTQYF. Based on the CDR3 plus reference TRBV7-2 and TRBJ2-3, the full variable domain is GAGVSQSPSNKVTEKGKDVELRCDPISGHTALYWYRQSLGQGLEFLIYFQGNSAPDKSGLPSDRFSAERTGGSVSTLTIQRTQQEDSAVYLCASRLGGRATDTQYFGPGTRLTVL.

The V call is TRBV11-2, the J call TRBJ1-4; TRBD1 aligns across 10 bases. The CDR3 totals 16 residues. V shed 4 bases, J shed 0 bases, and the junction held 2 bases outside the gene matches. Germline-derived CDR1 and CDR2 are SGHAT and FQNNGV. Here the CDR3 reads CASSSGTGATNEKLFF. In nucleotides, the CDR3 is TGTGCCAGCAGCTCCGGGACAGGGGCAACTAATGAAAAACTGTTTTTT.

V gene TRBV4-1 combines with J gene TRBJ2-3; D may be TRBD2 (5 bases). Germline CDR1 is MGHRA and CDR2 is YSYEKL. This CDR3 is built from 15 residues. V lost 1 base and J 4 bases, leaving 12 bases between the germline ends. The CDR3 nucleotides are TGCGCCAGCAGCCAAGGTCTAGCTTACGCAGATACGCAGTATTTT. This encodes CASSQGLAYADTQYF.

The chain joins TRBV19 to TRBJ2-7, with 12 bases that match TRBD2. Germline loops: CDR1 LNHDA, CDR2 SQIVND (reference sequence). Trimming at V came to 5 bases and at J to 4 bases, leaving 6 bases not matched to a gene. This CDR3 has 15 amino acids. The CDR3 nucleotides are TGTGCCAGTAGTTTCGGCGGGACTAGCGGGTACGAGCAGTACTTC. It yields the protein CASSFGGTSGYEQYF.